Listed here are 32 T cell receptor beta chains from one sample, sequenced in a study of tumor-infiltrating lymphocytes in localized non-small cell lung cancer. Method: immunoSEQ multiplex PCR; TCRdb's copy keeps in-frame clones and lacks some. The data show roughly 9,900 clones, roughly 60% seen once. Sequenced: lung tumor tissue. The source is a human donor with non-small cell lung cancer.

The chain has TRBV7-9 and TRBJ1-1, with D hard to call. The germline CDR1 and CDR2 sequences are SEHNR and FQNEAQ (reference sequence). Trimming cost V 0 bases and J 3 bases, with 8 bases left between them. The CDR3 is 14 residues long. DNA of the CDR3: TGTGCCAGCAGCTTAGCGCCGGTAGACACTGAAGCTTTCTTT. Amino acids: CASSLAPVDTEAFF.

The chain carries TRBV2 and TRBJ2-6; D possibly corresponds to TRBD1 (6 bases). Germline V gene sequence: CDR1 SNHLY, CDR2 FYNNEI. The CDR3 length is 15 residues. Trimming took off 8 bases at V and 1 base at J, with 12 bases between the two ends. The CDR3 here is CASGLQGSGANVLTF. The CDR3 coding sequence is TGTGCCAGCGGTTTACAGGGATCTGGGGCCAACGTCCTGACTTTC.

This clone was recorded a few times. V and J are TRBV5-4 and TRBJ1-1, with D maybe TRBD1 (5 bases). With 4 bases removed from V and 4 bases from J, the gap between germline ends came to 11 bases. The CDR3 spans 13 residues. Germline CDR1 and CDR2: SGHNT and YYREEE (reference sequence). The CDR3: CASSAGSSTEAFF. CDR3 coding DNA: TGTGCCAGCAGCGCAGGGAGTTCCACTGAAGCTTTCTTT. Looking up the rest from reference TRBV5-4 and TRBJ1-1 gives the full variable domain: ETGVTQSPTHLIKTRGQQVTLRCSSQSGHNTVSWYQQALGQGPQFIFQYYREEENGRGNFPPRFSGLQFPNYSSELNVNALELDDSALYLCASSAGSSTEAFFGQGTRLTVV.

CDR3 loop: CASSWTTRGETQYF. DNA for the CDR3: TGTGCCAGCAGTTGGACAACCCGCGGGGAGACCCAGTACTTC. This rearrangement joins TRBV27 to TRBJ2-5; D is tentatively TRBD1 or TRBD2 (5 bases each). Between the trimmed V and J ends, which lost 4 bases and 5 bases, there was a span of 14 bases. This CDR3 is 14 amino acids long. Germline-derived CDR1 and CDR2 are MNHEY and SMNVEV (reference sequence).

The chain links TRBV11-2 to TRBJ2-1; D possibly matches TRBD1 or TRBD2 (5 bases each). Looked up from germline, CDR1 is SGHAT and CDR2 is FQNNGV. Deletions cut 1 base from V and 8 bases from J, with 9 bases between. The CDR3 has 13 residues. This CDR3 reads CASSLVWGYEQFF. The CDR3 region has the DNA TGTGCCAGCAGCTTAGTCTGGGGGTATGAGCAGTTCTTC.

This chain uses TRBV5-1 with TRBJ2-7; 10 nucleotides match TRBD2. Trimming at V came to 2 bases and at J to 9 bases, leaving 14 bases not matched to a gene. The CDR3 covers 16 residues. Germline CDR1 SGHRS, CDR2 YFSETQ. The CDR3 nucleotides read TGCGCCAGCAGCTTAACTCTTCTAGCGGGAGCCGATGGGCAGTACTTC. It translates to CASSLTLLAGADGQYF.

In nucleotides, the CDR3 is TGCAGCGTACCGGGACAGGGACGTTCGATTGGCTACACCTTC. Translation: CSVPGQGRSIGYTF. This chain joins TRBV29-1 and TRBJ1-2, with 9 bases fitting TRBD1. The ends lost 6 bases at V and 7 bases at J; junction bases unmatched: 12. Looked up from germline, CDR1 is SQVTM and CDR2 is ANQGSEA. The CDR3 spans 14 residues.

The rearrangement uses TRBV11-2 and TRBJ2-3; D perhaps matches TRBD1 (5 bases). Germline values: CDR1 SGHAT, CDR2 FQNNGV. This CDR3 contains 15 residues. V was shortened by 2 bases and J by 4 bases, with 13 bases between the two germline ends. CDR3 residues: CASSLPWNRPDTQYF. CDR3 coding DNA: TGTGCCAGCAGCTTACCTTGGAACAGGCCAGATACGCAGTATTTT. Full variable domain (outside the CDR3, taken from reference TRBV11-2 and TRBJ2-3): EAGVAQSPRYKIIEKRQSVAFWCNPISGHATLYWYQQILGQGPKLLIQFQNNGVVDDSQLPKDRFSAERLKGVDSTLKIQPAKLEDSAVYLCASSLPWNRPDTQYFGPGTRLTVL.

V gene TRBV7-2 combines with J gene TRBJ2-1; 8 bases are shared with TRBD2. Trimming removed 5 bases from V and 3 bases from J; junction bases left unmatched: 9. Germline-derived CDR1 and CDR2 are SGHTA and FQGNSA. The CDR3 consists of 16 residues. This CDR3 is CASSPGSGGLYNEQFF. The CDR3, as DNA: TGTGCCAGCAGCCCAGGAAGCGGGGGACTCTACAATGAGCAGTTCTTC.

V is TRBV27 and J is TRBJ1-3, with D possibly being TRBD1 (6 bases). V shed 0 bases and J shed 9 bases, with 9 bases lying between them. Germline CDR1 and CDR2: MNHEY and SMNVEV (reference sequence). This CDR3 region has 13 residues. The CDR3 sequence is CASSLSQGSTIYF. For the CDR3, the DNA is TGTGCCAGCAGTTTATCGCAGGGGAGCACCATATATTTT.

This clone came up once. The V gene is TRBV18, the J gene TRBJ1-2; no definite D call. V gave up 3 bases and J gave up 4 bases, with 12 bases separating them. The CDR3 length is 14 residues. Germline CDR1 and CDR2: KGHSH and LQKENI. CDR3 protein: CASSPLRLGYGYTF. The CDR3 region has the DNA TGTGCCAGCTCACCCCTTAGACTCGGCTATGGCTACACCTTC.

The chain is built from TRBV6-5 and TRBJ2-7; D is perhaps TRBD1 or TRBD2 (5 bases each). The CDR3 runs to 14 residues. Germline lookup yields CDR1 MNHEY and CDR2 SVGAGI. Trimming shortened V by 3 bases and J by 2 bases, and 11 bases separated the two germline ends. The CDR3 reads CASSYRGTPYEQYF. The CDR3 DNA sequence: TGTGCCAGCAGTTATCGGGGCACCCCCTACGAGCAGTACTTC.

V usage is TRBV6-1 and J usage is TRBJ1-1, with D possibly TRBD1 on 5 matching bases. The germline V gene encodes CDR1 MNHNS and CDR2 SASEGT. The CDR3 runs 14 residues. Between the trimmed V and J ends, which lost 2 bases and 3 bases, there was a span of 10 bases. The CDR3 spells CASSEFRGDTEAFF. Written as DNA, the CDR3 is TGTGCCAGCAGTGAATTTCGGGGGGACACTGAAGCTTTCTTT.

The chain joins TRBV12-2 to TRBJ2-2; TRBD2 is the table's D call, not checked against the DNA. TRBV12-2 has pseudogene status. The CDR3 consists of 17 residues. The CDR3 bases are TGTGCAAGTCGCCCCCCTCTACCCGATACGAACACCGGGGAGCTGTTTTTT. Protein sequence: CASRPPLPDTNTGELFF.

The chain employs TRBV7-4 and TRBJ1-5; a weak D match, TRBD1 (5 bases). The CDR3 is 15 amino acids. Germline assignment: CDR1 SGHVT and CDR2 SQSDAQ. Trimming left V 5 bases short and J 5 bases short, with 16 bases between. In DNA form, the CDR3 reads TGTGCCAGCAGCCTAAGAATGGGGGTACATCAGCCCCAGCATTTT. As protein: CASSLRMGVHQPQHF.

The sample holds one count of this clone. The chain carries TRBV7-9 and TRBJ1-1; maybe TRBD1 (6 bases). Trimming took 0 bases from V and 2 from J, leaving 10 bases between them. The CDR3 length is 15 residues. Germline V gene sequence: CDR1 SEHNR, CDR2 FQNEAQ (reference sequence). The CDR3 loop is CASSLAGALNTEAFF. The CDR3 DNA reads as TGTGCCAGCAGCTTAGCGGGGGCTTTAAACACTGAAGCTTTCTTT.

This CDR3 reads CSVPVREFSSYNEQFF. As DNA, the CDR3 is TGCAGCGTCCCCGTTAGGGAATTTAGCTCCTACAATGAGCAGTTCTTC. The chain carries TRBV29-1 and TRBJ2-1; D is uncertain. The CDR3 is 16 amino acids. CDR1 is SQVTM and CDR2 is ANQGSEA in the germline V gene. The germline V and J ends were trimmed by 6 bases and 0 bases, with 18 bases remaining between them.

The rearrangement joins TRBV4-3 to TRBJ1-2; no clear D gene. The germline CDR1 and CDR2 sequences are LGHNA and YSLEER. V was shortened by 1 base and J by 0 bases, with 6 bases between the two germline ends. This CDR3 is built from 14 residues. The CDR3 DNA is TGCGCCAGCAGCCAAGTGTTTCCTAACTATGGCTACACCTTC. Residues: CASSQVFPNYGYTF.

DNA of the CDR3: TGCAGCGTTCTCCGGACAGGGAGTGGCTACACCTTC. The encoded protein is CSVLRTGSGYTF. This chain links TRBV29-1 with TRBJ1-2; 8 bases fit TRBD1. The trim removed 5 bases at V and 7 bases at J, leaving 6 bases unmatched. The CDR3 has 12 amino acids. CDR1 is SQVTM, CDR2 ANQGSEA, per germline.

A single count supports this clone. The V call is TRBV12-5, the J call TRBJ2-6; 9 nucleotides line up with TRBD1. This CDR3 has 22 amino acids. V shed 6 bases and J 1 base; nucleotides not matched to a gene: 22. CDR1 and CDR2 (germline): LGHNT, FRNRAP. CDR3 amino acids: CASGRGQGFESSGFSGANVLTF. The CDR3 DNA reads TGTGCTAGTGGCCGAGGACAGGGGTTCGAGAGTTCAGGATTTTCTGGGGCCAACGTCCTGACTTTC.

The rearrangement joins TRBV28 to TRBJ2-5, with 9 bases lining up with TRBD2. The V segment lost 6 bases and the J segment 3 bases; nucleotides outside the gene matches: 8. CDR3 size: 15 residues. Germline V CDR1 and CDR2: MDHEN, SYDVKM. CDR3 residues: CASSTQSGGKETQYF. The CDR3 DNA is TGTGCCAGCAGCACCCAGAGCGGGGGGAAAGAGACCCAGTACTTC.

This clone was seen only once. V usage is TRBV7-2 and J usage is TRBJ2-3, with 10 bases fitting TRBD2. With V trimmed by 0 bases and J by 7 bases, 4 bases remained unmatched. The CDR3 is made up of 15 amino acids. Germline V gives CDR1 SGHTA, CDR2 FQGNSA. The CDR3 loop reads CASSLAAGGRNTQYF. DNA of the CDR3: TGTGCCAGCAGCTTAGCAGCGGGGGGGCGGAATACGCAGTATTTT.

CDR3 nucleotides: TGCAGCGTTGGCATAAACAGGGGAATCAAGGAGACCCAGTACTTC. Its translation is CSVGINRGIKETQYF. The rearrangement uses TRBV29-1 and TRBJ2-5; 7 bases are a match to TRBD1. The V segment lost 4 bases and the J segment 5 bases; nucleotides outside the gene matches: 13. The CDR3 extends over 15 amino acids. The germline V gene has CDR1 SQVTM and CDR2 ANQGSEA.

This clone showed up just once. The gene calls are TRBV29-1 and TRBJ1-2, with D unclear. Germline CDR1 reads SQVTM; CDR2 reads ANQGSEA. Trimming took 5 bases from V and 8 from J, leaving 9 bases between them. The length of the CDR3 is 10 residues. DNA of the CDR3: TGCAGCGTTTTAAAGGAAGGCTACACCTTC. It yields the protein CSVLKEGYTF.

This chain connects TRBV5-1 to TRBJ1-4, with a weak D call TRBD1 (5 bases). CDR3 length: 15 residues. The germline gives CDR1 SGHRS, CDR2 YFSETQ. The V end was cut by 3 bases, the J end by 8 bases, with 17 bases between. CDR3: CASSSTGTPSEKLFF. The CDR3 DNA reads TGCGCCAGCAGCTCCACCGGGACTCCTAGCGAAAAACTGTTTTTT.

V is TRBV5-1 and J is TRBJ2-6, with 8 bases that match TRBD1. Looked up from germline, CDR1 is SGHRS and CDR2 is YFSETQ. The CDR3 sequence is 18 residues long. The trim removed 2 bases at V and 2 bases at J, leaving 9 bases unmatched. The CDR3 spells CASSFSGQGKTGANVLTF. The CDR3 coding sequence is TGCGCCAGCAGCTTCTCCGGACAGGGTAAAACTGGGGCCAACGTCCTGACTTTC.

The chain recombines TRBV4-3 with TRBJ1-3, with TRBD1 as a possible D gene (6 bases). Trimming took off 3 bases at V and 0 bases at J, with 9 bases between the two ends. This CDR3 has 15 amino acids. CDR1 is LGHNA and CDR2 is YSLEER in the germline V gene. CDR3 residues: CASSQVTGSGNTIYF. CDR3 nucleotide sequence: TGCGCCAGCAGCCAGGTGACAGGCTCTGGAAACACCATATATTTT.

The chain recombines TRBV5-1 with TRBJ1-2, with D maybe TRBD1 (5 bases). The CDR3 sequence is 16 residues long. CDR1 and CDR2 from the germline V gene are SGHRS and YFSETQ. V shed 4 bases and J shed 7 bases, with 23 bases lying between them. CDR3 loop: CASSRESQVLGSGYTF. The CDR3, as DNA: TGCGCCAGCAGCCGCGAATCACAGGTTCTTGGGAGTGGCTACACCTTC.

This sequence joins TRBV30 and TRBJ2-7, with D unresolved. V dropped 7 bases and J dropped 2 bases, with 15 bases sitting between them. Germline CDR1 is GTSNPN and CDR2 is SVGIG (reference sequence). This CDR3 spans 13 amino acids. CDR3 bases: TGTGCCTCAAGGCGGCTTTACACCTACGAGCAGTACTTC. Translated, it gives CASRRLYTYEQYF.

The genes are TRBV5-1 and TRBJ2-2; TRBD2 is a possible D gene (5 bases). In germline, CDR1 is SGHRS, CDR2 YFSETQ. V lost 3 bases and J 8 bases, leaving 8 bases between the germline ends. The CDR3 covers 12 residues. CDR3 sequence: CASSYPGGELFF. The CDR3 DNA is TGCGCCAGCAGCTACCCGGGGGGGGAGCTGTTTTTT.

The chain has TRBV6-6 and TRBJ2-2; TRBD1 matches at 7 bases. This CDR3 contains 15 residues. CDR1 is MNHNY and CDR2 is SVGAGI in the germline V gene (reference sequence). V lost 8 bases and J lost 1; bases outside the gene matches: 7. The CDR3 nucleotides are TGTGCCAGCTTCCCGACAGGGCTGAACACCGGGGAGCTGTTTTTT. As protein: CASFPTGLNTGELFF.

The chain uses TRBV6-6 and TRBJ2-7; TRBD1 matches at 7 bases. Germline assignment: CDR1 MNHNY and CDR2 SVGAGI (reference sequence). The J segment lost 4 bases and the V segment lost 7 bases, leaving 7 bases of the junction unmatched. The CDR3 has 13 amino acids. This CDR3 reads CASTDRVQYEQYF. For the CDR3, the DNA is TGTGCCAGCACCGACAGGGTTCAGTACGAGCAGTACTTC.